This T cell receptor (beta chain) was recovered during a study of response to subunit inactivated influenza vaccine. Regarding the study as a whole: Every seasonal influenza vaccination brings in few new T cells, the authors suggested.

A single record per CDR3 protein comes from TCRdb applying MiXCR to the RT-PCR reads. The data show about 800,000 distinct CDR3 sequences, roughly 20% seen once. This clonotype was found many times. No antigen is known for it. CDR1 is SGHTA and CDR2 is FQGNSA in the germline V gene. The length of the CDR3 is 16 residues. V was clipped by 2 bases and J by 1 base; unmatched bases: 3. The receptor was isolated from a man aged 45 to 65 who received an inactivated influenza vaccine. Sequencing was performed on PBMCs from blood, taken 5 to 6 days after vaccination. This rearrangement joins TRBV7-2 to TRBJ2-3; the match to TRBD2 covers 10 bases. CDR3 region: CASSLRSGRGTDTQYF. For the CDR3, the DNA is TGTGCCAGCAGCTTAAGGAGCGGGAGGGGCACAGATACGCAGTATTTT.